This T cell receptor beta chain originates from a study of shared clonotypes between healthy human individuals. Whole-study context: The people who gave samples were a couple of women and a few men aged 18 to 49.

Repertoires were generated with immunoSEQ multiplex PCR, while TCRdb's copy carries only in-frame clones and drops some. This sample has some 470,000 clones, with over 65% found just once. The sequencing sample was made of PBMCs. The receptor was isolated from a woman in her forties in good health. Some clones in this sample may be carry-over from other donors' samples.

CDR3 nucleotide sequence: TGTGCCATCAGTGACCCCGGGACGGTGAACACCGGGGAGCTGTTTTTT. Translation: CAISDPGTVNTGELFF. The chain joins TRBV10-3 to TRBJ2-2, with D possibly being TRBD1 or TRBD2 (5 bases each). The CDR3 totals 16 residues. V was trimmed by 3 bases and J by 1 base, leaving 12 bases between them. The germline gives CDR1 ENHRY, CDR2 SYGVKD.